One and the same sample provided the 31 T cell receptor beta chains below, sequenced in a study of T cell responses to AZD1222 COVID-19 vaccine. Produced via immunoSEQ multiplex PCR; TCRdb's table is partial and in-frame only. Of 100,000 to 150,000 clones detected, about nine tenths appear once; the ten largest clones hold 20% to 25%. The specimen comprised peripheral blood, sampled on day 0 of AZD1222 vaccination. Receptor source: an adult in good health.

The chain joins TRBV6-6 to TRBJ1-4; tentative D call: TRBD1 (5 bases). Germline V gives CDR1 MNHNY, CDR2 SVGAGI (reference sequence). The CDR3 runs to 16 residues. V gave up 6 bases and J gave up 0 bases, with 14 bases separating them. CDR3: CASRPRQIATNEKLFF. The DNA of the CDR3 is TGTGCCAGCAGGCCCCGACAGATTGCAACTAATGAAAAACTGTTTTTT.

With respect to this clone: The identical CDR3 is also encoded by other nucleotide sequences in the sample. The chain is built from TRBV25-1 and TRBJ1-2; D not resolved. Germline V gene lookup returns CDR1 MGHDK and CDR2 SYGVNS. Trimming took off 6 bases at V and 4 bases at J, with 9 bases between the two ends. The CDR3 has 12 residues. CDR3 bases: TGTGCCAGCAGCGACGGACGCTATGGCTACACCTTC. Translating gives CASSDGRYGYTF.

This chain uses TRBV5-1 with TRBJ1-4, with 8 bases lining up with TRBD1. The junction had 4 bases not matched to a gene; V was cut back by 1 base and J by 8 bases. The CDR3 covers 14 residues. Germline assignment: CDR1 SGHRS and CDR2 YFSETQ. The CDR3 sequence: CASSLPTGEEKLFF. The CDR3 DNA reads TGCGCCAGCAGCTTGCCGACAGGGGAGGAAAAACTGTTTTTT.

In nucleotides, the CDR3 is TGTGCCAGCAGCCAACGTGGGGGAGAGGGCTACAATGAGCAGTTCTTC. This sequence encodes CASSQRGGEGYNEQFF. The chain carries TRBV14 and TRBJ2-1, with D possibly being TRBD1 or TRBD2 (5 bases each). The V gene's germline CDR1 is SGHDN and CDR2 FVKESK. Trimming removed 2 bases from V and 3 bases from J, with 14 bases in between. The CDR3 consists of 16 residues.

This chain joins TRBV7-2 and TRBJ1-1; the D gene is possibly TRBD1 (6 bases). The CDR3 is 13 residues long. V lost 3 bases and J lost 1, with 6 bases in between. Germline CDR1 and CDR2: SGHTA and FQGNSA. The chain's CDR3 is CASSFRGNTEAFF. The DNA of the CDR3 is TGTGCCAGCAGCTTCAGGGGGAACACTGAAGCTTTCTTT.

The chain joins TRBV25-1 to TRBJ1-5; no reliable D call. This CDR3 spans 14 amino acids. CDR1 is MGHDK, CDR2 SYGVNS, per germline. The V end lost 6 bases, the J end lost 4 bases, and 13 bases lay between the germline ends. CDR3 region: CASRAAGPNQPQHF. The CDR3 DNA reads TGTGCCAGCAGGGCAGCCGGCCCAAATCAGCCCCAGCATTTT.

The genes are TRBV19 and TRBJ1-2, with D tentatively TRBD1 (6 bases). Trimming shortened V by 6 bases and J by 3 bases, and 17 bases separated the two germline ends. The germline V gene has CDR1 LNHDA and CDR2 SQIVND (reference sequence). The CDR3 is made up of 15 amino acids. The CDR3 here is CASSPAGARYYGYTF. CDR3 coding DNA: TGTGCCAGTAGCCCCGCGGGGGCGAGGTACTATGGCTACACCTTC.

This rearrangement joins TRBV28 to TRBJ1-5; 7 nucleotides agree with TRBD1. CDR1 is MDHEN, CDR2 SYDVKM, per germline. The CDR3 covers 17 residues. Losses at the gene ends were 7 bases for V and 0 bases for J; bases not matched to a gene: 12. The CDR3, as DNA: TGTGCCAGCAAATTAGGAGGGGGCGGGTATAGCAATCAGCCCCAGCATTTT. This gives the protein CASKLGGGGYSNQPQHF.

This clone was counted once. The chain links TRBV10-3 to TRBJ1-2; TRBD1 might be the D (5 bases). Trimming cost V 4 bases and J 5 bases, with 8 bases left between them. Germline V gene sequence: CDR1 ENHRY, CDR2 SYGVKD. The CDR3 is 12 residues long. The CDR3 loop reads CAISAGEYGYTF. Written as DNA, the CDR3 is TGTGCCATCAGTGCGGGGGAGTATGGCTACACCTTC.

This chain uses TRBV6-6 with TRBJ2-7; D possibly corresponds to TRBD1 (5 bases). The germline V gene has CDR1 MNHNY and CDR2 SVGAGI (reference sequence). V shed 6 bases and J shed 3 bases, with 15 bases lying between them. The CDR3 sequence is 14 residues long. CDR3 loop: CASSLRQYSYEQYF. CDR3 in DNA: TGTGCCAGCAGCCTTCGACAGTATAGCTACGAGCAGTACTTC.

The J gene is TRBJ1-2, the V gene TRBV6-5; D is unresolved. This CDR3 has 15 residues. The germline V and J ends were trimmed by 2 bases and 8 bases, with 18 bases remaining between them. Germline CDR1 reads MNHEY; CDR2 reads SVGAGI. CDR3 sequence reads: CASSYGREAVLGYTF. The CDR3 DNA reads as TGTGCCAGCAGTTACGGCCGCGAGGCTGTGTTAGGCTACACCTTC.

In nucleotides, the CDR3 is TGTGCCAGCAGTTTTACGGGGAACTTGGAGACCCAGTACTTC. It translates to CASSFTGNLETQYF. The genes are TRBV6-2 or TRBV6-3 and TRBJ2-5, with D possibly TRBD2 on 5 matching bases. Trimming stripped 4 bases from V and 5 bases from J, with 14 bases between. The germline CDR1 and CDR2 sequences are MNHEY and SVGEGT. This CDR3 is 14 amino acids long.

Note on this clone: Other DNA sequences in the same sample also yield this CDR3. The chain links TRBV5-1 to TRBJ1-2; D not resolved. The V gene lost 7 bases and the J gene lost 5 bases, with 9 bases spanning the gap. The CDR3 loop spans 11 amino acids. The germline gives CDR1 SGHRS, CDR2 YFSETQ. The chain's CDR3 is CASSPGYGYTF. As DNA, the CDR3 is TGCGCCAGCTCCCCGGGGTATGGCTACACCTTC. The full variable domain, rest sourced from reference TRBV5-1 and TRBJ1-2, is KAGVTQTPRYLIKTRGQQVTLSCSPISGHRSVSWYQQTPGQGLQFLFEYFSETQRNKGNFPGRFSGRQFSNSRSEMNVSTLELGDSALYLCASSPGYGYTFGSGTRLTVV.

The gene calls are TRBV9 and TRBJ1-6; D remains unclear. The V gene's germline CDR1 is SGDLS and CDR2 YYNGEE. This CDR3 has 14 residues. With 4 bases removed from V and 6 bases from J, the gap between germline ends came to 11 bases. The chain's CDR3 is CASSTQATNSPLHF. CDR3 bases: TGTGCCAGCAGCACCCAGGCGACTAATTCACCCCTCCACTTT.

The rearrangement uses TRBV7-9 and TRBJ2-3; D is perhaps TRBD1 (5 bases). The V and J ends lost 4 bases and 0 bases respectively, with 8 bases between them. From germline, CDR1 is SEHNR and CDR2 FQNEAQ (reference sequence). This CDR3 spans 14 amino acids. DNA for the CDR3: TGTGCCAGCAGCTCAGGGAAAAGCACAGATACGCAGTATTTT. Protein: CASSSGKSTDTQYF.

V gene TRBV12-5 combines with J gene TRBJ2-5; 7 positions match TRBD1. Per germline, CDR1 LGHNT and CDR2 FRNRAP. The CDR3 consists of 13 residues. Trimming cost V 4 bases and J 4 bases; bases outside gene matches: 3. In DNA form, the CDR3 reads TGTGCTAGTGGTTCCTCAGGGGGAGAGACCCAGTACTTC. This codes for CASGSSGGETQYF.

The rearrangement uses TRBV7-2 and TRBJ2-1, with TRBD2 matching 8 bases. Germline CDR1 and CDR2: SGHTA and FQGNSA. The CDR3 is 15 amino acids. V shed 4 bases, J shed 5 bases, and the junction held 7 bases outside the gene matches. CDR3 protein: CASSSRAGANNEQFF. The CDR3 DNA is TGTGCCAGCAGCTCACGAGCGGGGGCAAACAATGAGCAGTTCTTC.

The rearrangement uses TRBV10-3 and TRBJ2-3; TRBD1 matches 7 bases. Germline CDR1 and CDR2: ENHRY and SYGVKD. This CDR3 region has 16 residues. With 3 bases clipped from V and 4 bases from J, the junction kept 10 bases outside the gene matches. The CDR3 DNA sequence: TGTGCCATCAGTGACTCGACAGGGAAGTCCGCAGATACGCAGTATTTT. Translated, it gives CAISDSTGKSADTQYF.

The gene calls are TRBV2 and TRBJ1-4; 7 nucleotides agree with TRBD1. The ends lost 6 bases at V and 6 bases at J; junction bases unmatched: 7. This CDR3 contains 14 residues. Germline V gene lookup returns CDR1 SNHLY and CDR2 FYNNEI. The CDR3 sequence is CASSATGEDEKLFF. The DNA of the CDR3 is TGTGCCAGCAGCGCCACAGGGGAGGATGAAAAACTGTTTTTT.

V is TRBV4-3 and J is TRBJ2-4; D is possibly TRBD1 (6 bases). V was clipped by 0 bases and J by 1 base, with 16 bases between them. The CDR3 extends over 18 amino acids. Germline CDR1 reads LGHNA; CDR2 reads YSLEER. CDR3 in DNA: TGCGCCAGCAGCCAAGATACGGCGGCAAGGGGGGCCAAAAACATTCAGTACTTC. Its protein is CASSQDTAARGAKNIQYF.

The chain couples TRBV7-2 to TRBJ2-1; D is ambiguous. V gave up 3 bases and J gave up 5 bases, with 11 bases separating them. CDR1 is SGHTA and CDR2 is FQGNSA in the germline V gene. The CDR3 is made up of 14 amino acids. CDR3 DNA: TGTGCCAGCAGCTTGCCCTGGCTCCACAATGAGCAGTTCTTC. Its translation: CASSLPWLHNEQFF.

V usage is TRBV24-1 and J usage is TRBJ1-2; 9 bases match TRBD1. Losses at the gene ends were 4 bases for V and 0 bases for J; bases not matched to a gene: 11. Germline V gives CDR1 KGHDR, CDR2 SFDVKD. The CDR3 sequence is 18 residues long. CDR3 sequence reads: CATSDSRDRATSNYGYTF. The CDR3 DNA follows: TGTGCCACCAGTGACAGTAGGGACAGGGCGACTTCTAACTATGGCTACACCTTC.

This clone was picked up one time. The chain is built from TRBV2 and TRBJ1-2; 9 bases map to TRBD1. The V gene end was trimmed by 8 bases and the J gene end by 6 bases; junction bases not matched to a gene: 4. The CDR3 is made up of 12 amino acids. Germline lookup yields CDR1 SNHLY and CDR2 FYNNEI. The CDR3 sequence: CASGGQGNGYTF. CDR3 nucleotides: TGTGCCAGCGGGGGACAGGGAAATGGCTACACCTTC. Supplemented by reference TRBV2 and TRBJ1-2, the full variable domain reads EPEVTQTPSHQVTQMGQEVILRCVPISNHLYFYWYRQILGQKVEFLVSFYNNEISEKSEIFDDQFSVERPDGSNFTLKIRSTKLEDSAMYFCASGGQGNGYTFGSGTRLTVV.

This chain links TRBV3-1 (or the pseudogene TRBV3-2) with TRBJ1-2, with 10 bases matching TRBD1. The V gene end was trimmed by 5 bases and the J gene end by 3 bases; junction bases not matched to a gene: 6. This CDR3 spans 15 amino acids. Germline V lookup: CDR1 LGHDT, CDR2 YNNKEL (reference sequence). The chain's CDR3 is CASSGRDRGHYGYTF. Here the CDR3 DNA reads TGTGCCAGCAGCGGCCGGGACAGGGGTCACTATGGCTACACCTTC.

The chain joins TRBV7-2 to TRBJ2-7, with 7 bases that match TRBD1. This CDR3 has 14 amino acids. Trimming removed 4 bases from V and 0 bases from J; junction bases left unmatched: 3. Germline lookup yields CDR1 SGHTA and CDR2 FQGNSA. CDR3 sequence: CASSSDRFSYEQYF. The CDR3 DNA follows: TGTGCCAGCAGCTCGGACAGGTTCTCCTACGAGCAGTACTTC.

This rearrangement joins TRBV19 to TRBJ1-5; no reliable D call. CDR1 is LNHDA and CDR2 is SQIVND in the germline V gene (reference sequence). V was pared by 8 bases and J by 7 bases, with 18 bases between. This CDR3 is 14 amino acids long. CDR3 sequence (DNA): TGTGCCAGTCGAAGTCTCACCCTAGGGCAGCCCCAGCATTTT. Translation: CASRSLTLGQPQHF.

The chain carries TRBV28 and TRBJ1-1; no firm D call. The CDR3 has 12 amino acids. CDR1 MDHEN and CDR2 SYDVKM come from the germline V gene. V was trimmed by 2 bases and J by 11 bases, leaving 12 bases between them. For the CDR3, the DNA is TGTGCCAGCAGTTTACACCCCACCCCTGCTTTCTTT. This codes for CASSLHPTPAFF.

This clone has just a few counts. Germline is not matched at one junction end, which may reflect a read error. J is TRBJ2-2 and V is TRBV28; D uncertain. CDR3 length equals 10 residues. Looked up from germline, CDR1 is MDHEN and CDR2 is SYDVKM. CDR3 nucleotide sequence: TGTGCCACCAGTTCCGGGGAGCTGTTTTTT. Amino acids: CATSSGELFF.

The table lists this clone with a count of one. The chain joins TRBV5-6 to TRBJ2-7, with D perhaps TRBD1 (5 bases). V lost 1 base to trimming and J lost 2 bases, with 10 bases between them. This CDR3 contains 14 residues. Per germline, CDR1 SGHDT and CDR2 YYEEEE. The CDR3 DNA sequence: TGTGCCAGCAGCTTGCGGACACCAACCTACGAGCAGTACTTC. This codes for CASSLRTPTYEQYF.

The chain links TRBV7-6 to TRBJ1-1; 7 bases line up with TRBD1. CDR3 length equals 17 residues. J gave up 4 bases and V 0 bases, and 11 bases lay outside the gene matches. Germline V CDR1 and CDR2: SGHVS, FNYEAQ. CDR3 protein: CASSLAPGQRQSTEAFF. The CDR3 DNA sequence: TGTGCCAGCAGCTTAGCGCCGGGACAGAGGCAGAGCACTGAAGCTTTCTTT.

The chain links TRBV7-2 to TRBJ2-2; the D is unclear. This CDR3 has 15 residues. Germline assignment: CDR1 SGHTA and CDR2 FQGNSA. V was shortened by 0 bases and J by 5 bases, with 10 bases between the two germline ends. In nucleotides, the CDR3 is TGTGCCAGCAGCTTAGCGCATCACAGAACCGGGGAGCTGTTTTTT. Amino acids: CASSLAHHRTGELFF.